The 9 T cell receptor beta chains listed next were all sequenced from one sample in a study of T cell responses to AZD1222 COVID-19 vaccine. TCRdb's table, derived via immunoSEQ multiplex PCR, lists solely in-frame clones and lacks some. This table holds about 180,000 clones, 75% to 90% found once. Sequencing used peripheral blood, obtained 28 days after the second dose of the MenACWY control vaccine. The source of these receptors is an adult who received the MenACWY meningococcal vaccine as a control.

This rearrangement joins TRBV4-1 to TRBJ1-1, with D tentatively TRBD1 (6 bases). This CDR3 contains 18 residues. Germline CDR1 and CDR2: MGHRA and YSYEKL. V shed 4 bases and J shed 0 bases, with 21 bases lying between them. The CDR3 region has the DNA TGCGCCAGCAGCCCTCGGGGGCAGGGGCTGTACATGAACACTGAAGCTTTCTTT. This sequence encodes CASSPRGQGLYMNTEAFF.

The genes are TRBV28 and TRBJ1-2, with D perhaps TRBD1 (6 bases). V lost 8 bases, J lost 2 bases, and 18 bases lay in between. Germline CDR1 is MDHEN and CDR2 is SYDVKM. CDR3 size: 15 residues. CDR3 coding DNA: TGTGCCAGCCGTTATAACTCAGGGGCCAACTATGGCTACACCTTC. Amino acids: CASRYNSGANYGYTF.

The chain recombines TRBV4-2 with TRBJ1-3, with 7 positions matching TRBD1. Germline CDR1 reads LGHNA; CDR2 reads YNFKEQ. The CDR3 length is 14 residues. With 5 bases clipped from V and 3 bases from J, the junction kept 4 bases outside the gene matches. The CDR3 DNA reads TGTGCCAGCAGCGAGGGGGCGGGTGGAAACACCATATATTTT. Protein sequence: CASSEGAGGNTIYF.

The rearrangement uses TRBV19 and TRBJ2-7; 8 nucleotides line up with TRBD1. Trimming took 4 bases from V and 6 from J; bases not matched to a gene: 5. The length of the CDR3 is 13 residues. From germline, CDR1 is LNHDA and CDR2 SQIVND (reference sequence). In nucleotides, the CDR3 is TGTGCCAGTAGTACCCCGACAGGGGTCGAGCAGTACTTC. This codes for CASSTPTGVEQYF.

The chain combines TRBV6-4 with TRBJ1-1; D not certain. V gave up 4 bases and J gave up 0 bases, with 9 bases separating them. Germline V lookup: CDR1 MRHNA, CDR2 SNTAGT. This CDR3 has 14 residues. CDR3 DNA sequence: TGTGCCAGCAGTGTTACGGGCTTGAACACTGAAGCTTTCTTT. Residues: CASSVTGLNTEAFF.

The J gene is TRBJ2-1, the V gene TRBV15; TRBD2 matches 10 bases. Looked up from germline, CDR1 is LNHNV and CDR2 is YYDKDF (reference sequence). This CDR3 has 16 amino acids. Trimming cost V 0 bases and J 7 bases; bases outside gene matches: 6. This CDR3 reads CATSRDWASGSNEQFF. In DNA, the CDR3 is TGTGCCACCAGCAGAGATTGGGCTAGCGGGAGTAATGAGCAGTTCTTC.

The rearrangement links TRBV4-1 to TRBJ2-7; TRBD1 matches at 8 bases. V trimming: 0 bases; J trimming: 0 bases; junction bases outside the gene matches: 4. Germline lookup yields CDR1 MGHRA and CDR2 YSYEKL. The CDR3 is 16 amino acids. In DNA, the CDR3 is TGCGCCAGCAGCCAAGAAGACAGGGGCCTCTCCTACGAGCAGTACTTC. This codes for CASSQEDRGLSYEQYF.

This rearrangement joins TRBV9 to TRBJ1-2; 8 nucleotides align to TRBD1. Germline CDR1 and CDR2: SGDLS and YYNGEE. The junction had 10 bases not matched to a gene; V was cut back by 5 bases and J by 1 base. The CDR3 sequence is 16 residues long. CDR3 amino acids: CASRGVRDRINYGYTF. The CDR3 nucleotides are TGTGCCAGCAGAGGGGTCCGGGACAGGATTAACTATGGCTACACCTTC.

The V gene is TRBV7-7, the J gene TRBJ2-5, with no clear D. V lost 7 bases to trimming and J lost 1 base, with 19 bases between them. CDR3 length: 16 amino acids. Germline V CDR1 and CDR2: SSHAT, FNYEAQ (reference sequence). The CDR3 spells CASTPPSRDPQETQYF. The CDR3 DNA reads TGTGCCAGCACCCCCCCCTCGAGAGACCCCCAAGAGACCCAGTACTTC.